This T cell receptor beta chain originates from a study of cytomegalovirus exposure and HLA in healthy donors. General study findings and limits: Among immune exposure information, only CMV serostatus was available.

Researchers ran the PCR with 60 Vbeta and 13 Jbeta primers. TCRdb keeps only in-frame clones here, not all; method: immunoSEQ multiplex PCR. This table has over 50,000 clones, 70% to 85% appearing once. The V end was cut by 3 bases, the J end by 2 bases, with 11 bases between. Per germline, CDR1 SGHTA and CDR2 FQGNSA. This CDR3 has 14 amino acids. This clone was seen a handful of times. Its antigen is currently unknown. Other nucleotide sequences from this sample produce the same CDR3. This receptor was taken from a man between 35 and 55 years old in good health and CMV-seronegative. The sample was PBMCs. J is TRBJ2-7 and V is TRBV7-2; possibly TRBD2 for D (6 bases). The CDR3 sequence is CASSFGTATYEQYF. The CDR3 bases are TGTGCCAGCAGCTTCGGGACTGCGACCTACGAGCAGTACTTC.